A single sample gave rise to the 29 T cell receptor beta chains below, sequenced in a study of shared clonotypes between healthy human individuals. Sequenced by immunoSEQ multiplex PCR; TCRdb stores in-frame clones only, minus some. The sample records hundreds of thousands of clones, less than 96% being singletons. The specimen sequenced was naive CD4+ T cells sorted from blood. The subset was: CD45RA+ positively selected. The receptor source for this set is a woman under 40 in good health.

The chain uses TRBV7-8 and TRBJ2-1, with D maybe TRBD2 (5 bases). Germline V gene lookup returns CDR1 SGHVS and CDR2 FQNEAQ. The CDR3 covers 14 residues. Trimming shortened V by 1 base and J by 4 bases, and 8 bases separated the two germline ends. DNA for the CDR3: TGTGCCAGCAGCTTAGGGCTAGCATACAATGAGCAGTTCTTC. Its protein product is CASSLGLAYNEQFF.

This chain connects TRBV5-1 to TRBJ1-3; weak D call: TRBD1 (6 bases). Per germline, CDR1 SGHRS and CDR2 YFSETQ. With 3 bases removed from V and 3 bases from J, the gap between germline ends came to 10 bases. The CDR3 has 14 amino acids. The CDR3 DNA follows: TGCGCCAGCAGCTCGGGACAAGATGGAAACACCATATATTTT. This sequence encodes CASSSGQDGNTIYF. Combining the CDR3 with reference TRBV5-1 and TRBJ1-3 gives the whole variable domain KAGVTQTPRYLIKTRGQQVTLSCSPISGHRSVSWYQQTPGQGLQFLFEYFSETQRNKGNFPGRFSGRQFSNSRSEMNVSTLELGDSALYLCASSSGQDGNTIYFGEGSWLTVV.

CDR3 bases: TGTGCCAGCAGTTCCCCCTCCAGCGGACAGGGTGCTGACGAGCAGTACTTC. Amino acid sequence: CASSSPSSGQGADEQYF. The rearrangement links TRBV28 to TRBJ2-7; 8 bases map to TRBD1. CDR1 MDHEN and CDR2 SYDVKM come from the germline V gene. The CDR3 loop spans 17 amino acids. With 4 bases clipped from V and 5 bases from J, the junction kept 16 bases outside the gene matches.

Worth noting for this clone: At the DNA level, this CDR3 is encoded by other sequences in the same sample as well. V usage is TRBV5-1 and J usage is TRBJ2-7, with 10 bases lining up with TRBD2. CDR1 and CDR2 from the germline V gene are SGHRS and YFSETQ. The CDR3 has 15 residues. V was clipped by 2 bases and J by 2 bases; unmatched bases: 4. CDR3 in amino acids: CASSLGLAEAYEQYF. DNA for the CDR3: TGCGCCAGCAGCTTAGGACTAGCGGAAGCCTACGAGCAGTACTTC.

V and J are TRBV5-1 and TRBJ1-2; a possible D gene is TRBD1 (5 bases). CDR3 length: 16 residues. The V and J ends lost 5 bases and 3 bases respectively, with 20 bases between them. CDR1 is SGHRS and CDR2 is YFSETQ in the germline V gene. The CDR3 region is CASRFRDDTDYYGYTF. The CDR3 bases are TGCGCCAGCAGGTTTAGGGACGACACGGATTACTATGGCTACACCTTC.

The rearrangement uses TRBV6-5 and TRBJ1-3; 9 bases are a match to TRBD1. This CDR3 comprises 16 residues. Germline loops: CDR1 MNHEY, CDR2 SVGAGI. Trimming removed 0 bases from V and 3 bases from J; junction bases left unmatched: 3. Written as DNA, the CDR3 is TGTGCCAGCAGTTACTCGGGACAGGGTCTTGGAAACACCATATATTTT. Translated, it gives CASSYSGQGLGNTIYF.

This clone was counted once. The rearrangement joins TRBV5-1 to TRBJ1-1; 7 bases match TRBD1. Germline V CDR1 and CDR2: SGHRS, YFSETQ. The CDR3 has 13 amino acids. With V trimmed by 4 bases and J by 6 bases, 6 bases remained unmatched. CDR3 protein: CASSGTGVSEAFF. For the CDR3, the DNA is TGCGCCAGCAGCGGAACAGGGGTTTCTGAAGCTTTCTTT. Using reference TRBV5-1 and TRBJ1-1 for the parts outside the CDR3, the full variable domain is KAGVTQTPRYLIKTRGQQVTLSCSPISGHRSVSWYQQTPGQGLQFLFEYFSETQRNKGNFPGRFSGRQFSNSRSEMNVSTLELGDSALYLCASSGTGVSEAFFGQGTRLTVV.

V is TRBV6-1 and J is TRBJ2-5, with 7 bases lining up with TRBD1. Germline V gene lookup returns CDR1 MNHNS and CDR2 SASEGT. J gave up 7 bases and V 6 bases, and 8 bases lay outside the gene matches. CDR3 length: 13 amino acids. The CDR3 DNA sequence: TGTGCCAGCAGATCGACAGGGACCGGGACCCAGTACTTC. Translated: CASRSTGTGTQYF.

This clone was counted once. J is TRBJ2-2 and V is TRBV10-3; the D is unclear. The CDR3 consists of 16 residues. Looked up from germline, CDR1 is ENHRY and CDR2 is SYGVKD. Trimming stripped 2 bases from V and 1 base from J, with 11 bases between. In DNA, the CDR3 is TGTGCCATCAGTGAGGTCCGACCCCTGAACACCGGGGAGCTGTTTTTT. This codes for CAISEVRPLNTGELFF.

The V gene is TRBV2, the J gene TRBJ1-5; no definite D call. Trimming removed 4 bases from V and 9 bases from J, with 16 bases in between. This CDR3 is 14 amino acids long. Germline CDR1 reads SNHLY; CDR2 reads FYNNEI. For the CDR3, the DNA is TGTGCCAGCAGTGGCGCGGGGAGAGGGTGGCCCCAGCATTTT. Residues: CASSGAGRGWPQHF.

The chain has TRBV15 and TRBJ2-1; 8 nucleotides line up with TRBD2. V shed 8 bases and J 6 bases; nucleotides not matched to a gene: 9. The germline CDR1 and CDR2 sequences are LNHNV and YYDKDF (reference sequence). CDR3 length: 14 amino acids. CDR3 residues: CATSPPGGFNEQFF. CDR3 DNA sequence: TGTGCCACCTCACCCCCGGGGGGGTTCAATGAGCAGTTCTTC.

The chain links TRBV2 to TRBJ2-1; 8 bases align to TRBD2. Germline V gene sequence: CDR1 SNHLY, CDR2 FYNNEI. The CDR3 runs to 17 residues. V was clipped by 5 bases and J by 9 bases; unmatched bases: 18. CDR3 loop: CASSFEGGTRGASEQFF. CDR3 in DNA: TGTGCCAGCAGTTTCGAAGGGGGGACTAGAGGGGCGAGTGAGCAGTTCTTC.

V gene TRBV7-8 combines with J gene TRBJ2-5; 11 nucleotides align to TRBD2. The germline gives CDR1 SGHVS, CDR2 FQNEAQ. V gave up 6 bases and J gave up 3 bases; unmatched junction bases: 9. The length of the CDR3 is 16 residues. CDR3: CASRPLGTSGEETQYF. CDR3 sequence (DNA): TGTGCCAGCAGACCTCTGGGGACTAGCGGTGAAGAGACCCAGTACTTC.

A few counts support this clone. The chain employs TRBV28 and TRBJ1-5; D gene ambiguous. Trimming stripped 5 bases from V and 6 bases from J, with 14 bases between. Looked up from germline, CDR1 is MDHEN and CDR2 is SYDVKM. CDR3 length: 14 amino acids. The CDR3: CASSASGGSQPQHF. The CDR3 nucleotides read TGTGCCAGCAGTGCCTCGGGAGGGAGTCAGCCCCAGCATTTT.

The sample holds one count of this clone. The chain has TRBV28 and TRBJ2-3, with a weak D call TRBD2 (5 bases). The CDR3 totals 12 residues. The V end was cut by 9 bases, the J end by 4 bases, with 11 bases between. Per the germline V gene, CDR1 is MDHEN and CDR2 is SYDVKM. The CDR3 loop reads CASTPGSDTQYF. The CDR3 DNA reads as TGTGCCAGTACCCCGGGGTCAGATACGCAGTATTTT.

The chain uses TRBV7-9 and TRBJ2-2; D is possibly TRBD2 (6 bases). CDR3 length: 16 residues. Germline V gives CDR1 SEHNR, CDR2 FQNEAQ (reference sequence). V lost 1 base, J lost 2 bases, and 11 bases lay in between. CDR3 protein: CASSLVGGTNTGELFF. The CDR3 region has the DNA TGTGCCAGCAGCTTAGTGGGCGGGACTAACACCGGGGAGCTGTTTTTT.

The genes are TRBV19 and TRBJ2-1, with TRBD1 matching 8 bases. From germline, CDR1 is LNHDA and CDR2 SQIVND (reference sequence). There are 19 residues in the CDR3. With V trimmed by 3 bases and J by 0 bases, 13 bases remained unmatched. CDR3 DNA sequence: TGTGCCAGTAGTATTCGGACAGGGAACGTTCTCTCCTCCTACAATGAGCAGTTCTTC. It translates to CASSIRTGNVLSSYNEQFF.

This clone has only one observation. The rearrangement links TRBV9 to TRBJ2-5; 7 bases match TRBD1. The ends lost 3 bases at V and 2 bases at J; junction bases unmatched: 4. CDR1 and CDR2 (germline): SGDLS, YYNGEE. This CDR3 comprises 14 residues. CDR3 nucleotides: TGTGCCAGCAGCGGCGACAGGGATCAAGAGACCCAGTACTTC. This gives the protein CASSGDRDQETQYF.

The chain employs TRBV19 and TRBJ2-3, with TRBD2 matching 11 bases. The CDR3 loop spans 14 amino acids. The V and J ends lost 5 bases and 4 bases, in that order; junction bases with no gene match: 2. Per germline, CDR1 LNHDA and CDR2 SQIVND (reference sequence). As DNA, the CDR3 is TGTGCCAGTAGTCTGGGACTAGCGGCAGATACGCAGTATTTT. It specifies CASSLGLAADTQYF.

This chain connects TRBV18 to TRBJ2-4, with D possibly TRBD2 on 6 matching bases. V gave up 3 bases and J gave up 0 bases, with 15 bases separating them. Germline CDR1 is KGHSH and CDR2 is LQKENI. CDR3 length: 17 amino acids. The CDR3 DNA sequence: TGTGCCAGCTCACCGGGCCTGGAGGGGATAGCCAAAAACATTCAGTACTTC. This encodes CASSPGLEGIAKNIQYF. The whole variable domain, filled in from reference TRBV18 and TRBJ2-4, reads NAGVMQNPRHLVRRRGQEARLRCSPMKGHSHVYWYRQLPEEGLKFMVYLQKENIIDESGMPKERFSAEFPKEGPSILRIQQVVRGDSAAYFCASSPGLEGIAKNIQYFGAGTRLSVL.

The CDR3 sequence is CASSEYRAETQYF. The CDR3 DNA reads TGTGCCAGCAGCGAATACAGGGCGGAGACCCAGTACTTC. The J gene is TRBJ2-5, the V gene TRBV11-3; a possible D gene is TRBD1 (6 bases). CDR3 length: 13 residues. V dropped 5 bases and J dropped 5 bases, with 12 bases sitting between them. The germline V gene encodes CDR1 SGHNT and CDR2 YENEEA.

With regard to this clone: At the DNA level, this CDR3 is encoded by other sequences in the same sample as well. The V gene is TRBV6-5, the J gene TRBJ1-1, with D possibly TRBD1 on 5 matching bases. The CDR3 is 15 amino acids. V lost 0 bases, J lost 0 bases, and 8 bases lay in between. Germline V gene lookup returns CDR1 MNHEY and CDR2 SVGAGI. CDR3 loop: CASSYSGGVNTEAFF. The CDR3 DNA follows: TGTGCCAGCAGTTACTCTGGAGGGGTGAACACTGAAGCTTTCTTT.

The chain links TRBV5-1 to TRBJ2-7; the match to TRBD1 covers 10 bases. Trimming took 3 bases from V and 6 from J; bases not matched to a gene: 12. CDR3 size: 16 residues. Germline CDR1 SGHRS, CDR2 YFSETQ. CDR3 nucleotides: TGCGCCAGCAGCTCGCGTATTGACAGGGGGCACGGCGAGCAGTACTTC. Amino acids: CASSSRIDRGHGEQYF.

The chain recombines TRBV2 with TRBJ1-6; D may be TRBD1 (5 bases). CDR3 length: 13 amino acids. Between the trimmed V and J ends, which lost 11 bases and 6 bases, there was a span of 14 bases. In germline, CDR1 is SNHLY, CDR2 FYNNEI. The CDR3 DNA reads TGTGCCGGGAGGCCCAGGGCTAATTCACCCCTCCACTTT. It specifies CAGRPRANSPLHF. Complete variable domain (other parts from reference TRBV2 and TRBJ1-6): EPEVTQTPSHQVTQMGQEVILRCVPISNHLYFYWYRQILGQKVEFLVSFYNNEISEKSEIFDDQFSVERPDGSNFTLKIRSTKLEDSAMYFCAGRPRANSPLHFGNGTRLTVT.

CDR3 loop: CASSGGTSRGTDTQYF. In DNA form, the CDR3 reads TGTGCCAGCAGCGGGGGGACTAGTCGGGGCACAGATACGCAGTATTTT. J is TRBJ2-3 and V is TRBV11-2; 8 bases fit TRBD2. Germline V CDR1 and CDR2: SGHAT, FQNNGV. This CDR3 comprises 16 residues. V shed 5 bases and J 1 base; nucleotides not matched to a gene: 8.

The chain links TRBV28 to TRBJ1-1; D is possibly TRBD1 (5 bases). This CDR3 has 14 amino acids. Germline CDR1 is MDHEN and CDR2 is SYDVKM. V was trimmed by 6 bases and J by 6 bases, leaving 17 bases between them. CDR3 DNA sequence: TGTGCCAGCAGACCACCGGGGGGACGGGCTGAAGCTTTCTTT. Its translation is CASRPPGGRAEAFF.

The J gene is TRBJ2-3, the V gene TRBV28, with 7 positions matching TRBD2. The CDR3 loop spans 16 amino acids. The ends lost 5 bases at V and 1 base at J; junction bases unmatched: 9. Germline V gene data show CDR1 as MDHEN and CDR2 as SYDVKM. The CDR3: CASSNPSGKRTDTQYF. The CDR3 DNA follows: TGTGCCAGCAGTAACCCTAGCGGAAAGCGCACAGATACGCAGTATTTT.

This rearrangement joins TRBV6-4 to TRBJ1-1; D might be TRBD1 (5 bases). CDR1 and CDR2 from the germline V gene are MRHNA and SNTAGT. The CDR3 length is 15 residues. The V and J ends lost 5 bases and 5 bases respectively, with 18 bases between them. As DNA, the CDR3 is TGTGCCAGCAGTACCACCGGGACTCTCCGGACTGAAGCTTTCTTT. Its translation is CASSTTGTLRTEAFF.

To note about this clone: The same CDR3 also results from other DNA sequences found in this sample. V usage is TRBV28 and J usage is TRBJ2-7; TRBD2 agrees at 9 bases. The CDR3 runs 14 residues. Germline loops: CDR1 MDHEN, CDR2 SYDVKM. Germline trimming cut 2 bases from V and 2 bases from J; bases unmatched to any gene: 1. The CDR3 sequence is CASSLRLAAYEQYF. The CDR3 bases are TGTGCCAGCAGTTTAAGACTAGCGGCCTACGAGCAGTACTTC.